Shown below are 20 T cell receptor beta chains from a single sample sequenced in a study of OX40 agonist ivuxolimab in advanced cancers. Using immunoSEQ multiplex PCR, the repertoire was profiled, and TCRdb retains in-frame clones only, with some absent. The sample has 99,000 or so clones; around 95% are singletons. Source: CD4+ or CD8+ T cells sorted from blood, taken in a trial of the OX40 agonist ivuxolimab. These receptors all come from an adult with an advanced solid tumor such as melanoma, head and neck, liver or kidney cancer.

The CDR3 DNA follows: TGTGCCAGCAGTGTGTCCATTCACACAGATACGCAGTATTTT. Residues: CASSVSIHTDTQYF. The J gene is TRBJ2-3, the V gene TRBV6-1; D gene unclear. This CDR3 contains 14 residues. Trimming pared 4 bases from V and 2 bases from J, leaving 10 bases between. CDR1 and CDR2 from the germline V gene are MNHNS and SASEGT.

This clone was detected only once. The V and J genes are TRBV27 and TRBJ2-7; the D gene is possibly TRBD1 (6 bases). Germline-derived CDR1 and CDR2 are MNHEY and SMNVEV (reference sequence). Deletions cut 5 bases from V and 4 bases from J, with 12 bases between. This CDR3 is 13 amino acids long. The DNA of the CDR3 is TGTGCCAGCAGTGCCGGGACAACGTACGAGCAGTACTTC. Its translation: CASSAGTTYEQYF.

This clone was picked up one time. The chain joins TRBV10-2 to TRBJ1-1; TRBD1 is a possible D gene (5 bases). Germline V gene data show CDR1 as WSHSY and CDR2 as SAAADI. CDR3 length: 14 residues. Trimming pared 4 bases from V and 4 bases from J, leaving 13 bases between. The CDR3 here is CASSARESITEAFF. The CDR3 DNA is TGCGCCAGCAGTGCCAGGGAGAGTATCACTGAAGCTTTCTTT.

The chain uses TRBV7-9 and TRBJ1-4; unclear D gene. The CDR3 extends over 14 amino acids. Trimming shortened V by 5 bases and J by 8 bases, and 15 bases separated the two germline ends. From germline, CDR1 is SEHNR and CDR2 FQNEAQ (reference sequence). Here the CDR3 reads CASSRRDQEEKLFF. CDR3 DNA sequence: TGTGCCAGCAGCCGCCGGGATCAGGAGGAAAAACTGTTTTTT.

Note on this clone: Sequence at one end of the junction differs from germline and may be a read error. This chain links TRBV19 with TRBJ2-7; D remains ambiguous. Germline V gene sequence: CDR1 LNHDA, CDR2 SQIVND (reference sequence). The length of the CDR3 is 15 residues. The CDR3 sequence is CASSLDLQSSYEQYF. Here the CDR3 DNA reads TGTGCCAGTAGTTTAGATTTACAGAGCTCCTACGAGCAGTACTTC. Drawing the rest from reference TRBV19 and TRBJ2-7, the complete variable domain is DGGITQSPKYLFRKEGQNVTLSCEQNLNHDAMYWYRQDPGQGLRLIYYSQIVNDFQKGDIAEGYSVSREKKESFPLTVTSAQKNPTAFYLCASSLDLQSSYEQYFGPGTRLTVT.

The chain uses TRBV11-1 and TRBJ1-1, with a weak D call TRBD1 (5 bases). Trimming stripped 5 bases from V and 7 bases from J, with 17 bases between. CDR1 is SGHAT and CDR2 is FQDESV in the germline V gene (reference sequence). The length of the CDR3 is 14 residues. CDR3 bases: TGTGCCAGCAGCGCAAGGGAGGGGCCCTTTGAAGCTTTCTTT. It encodes CASSAREGPFEAFF.

V usage is TRBV6-5 and J usage is TRBJ2-7; no clear D gene. The CDR3 has 14 residues. Looked up from germline, CDR1 is MNHEY and CDR2 is SVGAGI. The V and J ends lost 5 bases and 3 bases respectively, with 14 bases between them. CDR3 in amino acids: CASSPARTGYEQYF. CDR3 DNA: TGTGCCAGCAGTCCGGCCCGAACGGGCTACGAGCAGTACTTC.

This clone was recorded a few times. The genes are TRBV28 and TRBJ1-2; tentatively, D is TRBD1 (5 bases). Germline CDR1 reads MDHEN; CDR2 reads SYDVKM. V dropped 6 bases and J dropped 5 bases, with 19 bases sitting between them. The CDR3 extends over 15 amino acids. The CDR3 DNA is TGTGCCAGCAGAGGCCACGTGGACAAGCCTTATGGCTACACCTTC. It specifies CASRGHVDKPYGYTF.

The chain carries TRBV15 and TRBJ2-5; D is unresolved. V lost 6 bases and J 7 bases, leaving 18 bases between the germline ends. The CDR3 length is 14 residues. Germline V gives CDR1 LNHNV, CDR2 YYDKDF (reference sequence). The CDR3 is CATRPSEGLGTQYF. Written as DNA, the CDR3 is TGTGCCACCAGACCGTCGGAAGGGTTGGGGACCCAGTACTTC. Based on the CDR3 plus reference TRBV15 and TRBJ2-5, the full variable domain is DAMVIQNPRYQVTQFGKPVTLSCSQTLNHNVMYWYQQKSSQAPKLLFHYYDKDFNNEADTPDNFQSRRPNTSFCFLDIRSPGLGDTAMYLCATRPSEGLGTQYFGPGTRLLVL.

The chain joins TRBV28 to TRBJ2-1; TRBD2 aligns across 7 bases. Germline CDR1 MDHEN, CDR2 SYDVKM. The V segment lost 4 bases and the J segment 9 bases; nucleotides outside the gene matches: 9. The CDR3 contains 14 residues. Here the CDR3 reads CASSYKRWGGEQFF. The CDR3 DNA is TGTGCCAGCAGTTATAAGCGGTGGGGGGGTGAGCAGTTCTTC.

This chain uses TRBV27 with TRBJ2-3, with a weak D call TRBD2 (5 bases). This CDR3 has 18 amino acids. The germline V gene encodes CDR1 MNHEY and CDR2 SMNVEV (reference sequence). Trimming shortened V by 0 bases and J by 2 bases, and 18 bases separated the two germline ends. The CDR3: CASSLSEASHLHTDTQYF. The CDR3 nucleotides read TGTGCCAGCAGTTTATCGGAGGCGTCTCACTTACACACAGATACGCAGTATTTT.

This chain joins TRBV7-6 and TRBJ2-1; no firm D call. The CDR3 covers 13 residues. Germline CDR1 SGHVS, CDR2 FNYEAQ. The V end was cut by 2 bases, the J end by 8 bases, with 10 bases between. The CDR3 bases are TGTGCCAGCAGCTTACTTCGGTTCGATGAGCAGTTCTTC. This encodes CASSLLRFDEQFF.

This chain joins TRBV14 and TRBJ1-2; D gene ambiguous. The CDR3 is made up of 14 amino acids. Deletions cut 4 bases from V and 0 bases from J, with 9 bases between. Germline-derived CDR1 and CDR2 are SGHDN and FVKESK. Written as DNA, the CDR3 is TGTGCCAGCAGCCCTGGAGCCTCTAACTATGGCTACACCTTC. This gives the protein CASSPGASNYGYTF.

The rearrangement links TRBV19 to TRBJ1-1; D gene unclear. CDR1 and CDR2 from the germline V gene are LNHDA and SQIVND (reference sequence). Trimming removed 3 bases at V and 5 bases at J, with 10 bases between. The CDR3 has 13 amino acids. The CDR3 sequence: CASSIVGSTEAFF. CDR3 DNA: TGTGCCAGTAGTATCGTGGGGTCTACTGAAGCTTTCTTT.

The chain carries TRBV27 and TRBJ2-2; possibly TRBD2 for D (5 bases). The CDR3 extends over 14 amino acids. Germline V gene sequence: CDR1 MNHEY, CDR2 SMNVEV (reference sequence). V dropped 3 bases and J dropped 0 bases, with 5 bases sitting between them. The CDR3 loop is CASSLRANTGELFF. CDR3 coding DNA: TGTGCCAGCAGTTTGCGGGCGAACACCGGGGAGCTGTTTTTT.

The chain couples TRBV28 to TRBJ2-2; 8 positions agree with TRBD1. The CDR3 is made up of 18 amino acids. Trimming took 3 bases from V and 3 from J; bases not matched to a gene: 12. Germline V lookup: CDR1 MDHEN, CDR2 SYDVKM. The CDR3 spells CASSFLEGRGLDTGELFF. The CDR3 nucleotides are TGTGCCAGCAGTTTTCTTGAGGGCAGGGGGCTGGACACCGGGGAGCTGTTTTTT. The whole variable domain, filled in from reference TRBV28 and TRBJ2-2, reads DVKVTQSSRYLVKRTGEKVFLECVQDMDHENMFWYRQDPGLGLRLIYFSYDVKMKEKGDIPEGYSVSREKKERFSLILESASTNQTSMYLCASSFLEGRGLDTGELFFGEGSRLTVL.

J is TRBJ2-7 and V is TRBV27, with D possibly TRBD1 on 6 matching bases. Trimming took off 1 base at V and 3 bases at J, with 10 bases between the two ends. CDR3 size: 14 residues. The germline V gene encodes CDR1 MNHEY and CDR2 SMNVEV (reference sequence). The CDR3 sequence is CASSLLIGGYEQYF. The CDR3, as DNA: TGTGCCAGCAGTTTATTAATAGGGGGCTACGAGCAGTACTTC.

CDR3 nucleotides: TGTGCCAGCAGCTCCTCCGGGACACTCGAGTCCTACGAGCAGTACTTC. This encodes CASSSSGTLESYEQYF. The chain joins TRBV13 to TRBJ2-7; possible D gene TRBD1, 6 bases. CDR1 and CDR2 from the germline V gene are PRHDT and FYEKMQ (reference sequence). Trimming shortened V by 4 bases and J by 1 base, and 17 bases separated the two germline ends. CDR3 length: 16 amino acids.

This chain uses TRBV11-3 with TRBJ2-1; TRBD2 might be the D (6 bases). V was pared by 5 bases and J by 10 bases, with 18 bases between. Germline V gives CDR1 SGHNT, CDR2 YENEEA. The CDR3 is 14 amino acids. The chain's CDR3 is CASSQTGAAGEQFF. Written as DNA, the CDR3 is TGTGCCAGCAGCCAAACCGGAGCGGCGGGAGAGCAGTTCTTC.

The V and J genes are TRBV19 and TRBJ2-5; perhaps TRBD1 as D (7 bases). The germline V and J ends were trimmed by 5 bases and 1 base, with 14 bases remaining between them. The CDR3 has 15 amino acids. CDR1 is LNHDA, CDR2 SQIVND, per germline (reference sequence). CDR3 DNA sequence: TGTGCCAGTAGTGGCGGGACAGCAGTCCAAGAGACCCAGTACTTC. Translated: CASSGGTAVQETQYF.